This T cell receptor (beta chain) was retrieved from a study of blood T cell repertoires in COVID-19. Study-level information: Sample material is recorded as cDNA or gDNA derived from T cells, B-cell-depleted T cells, or PBMCs.

Looked up from germline, CDR1 is DFQATT and CDR2 is SNEGSKA (reference sequence). The V and J ends lost 3 bases and 4 bases, in that order; junction bases with no gene match: 7. This CDR3 spans 15 amino acids. Profiling relied on immunoSEQ multiplex PCR, and the TCRdb table lists in-frame clones only, not all of them. This sample has under 250,000 clones, with approximately 87% found just once. The receptor's source is a woman in her 70s with active or convalescent COVID-19. V usage is TRBV20-1 and J usage is TRBJ2-7; 12 bases fit TRBD2. The sequenced sample was peripheral blood. The DNA of the CDR3 is TGCAGTGCTAGTGCTCTAGCGGGAGGGCAGTACGAGCAGTACTTC. Protein: CSASALAGGQYEQYF.